Below, 30 T cell receptor beta chains from the same sample are listed, as sequenced in a study of shared clonotypes between healthy human individuals. Libraries were prepared by immunoSEQ multiplex PCR; TCRdb keeps only in-frame clonotypes and omits some of them. The profile shows just over 2,000,000 clones, approximately 94% of them singletons. As defined, naive CD8 cells were CD45RO-negative and positively selected for CCR7, with terminally differentiated effector memory CD45RA+ cells excluded. The sequenced sample consisted of naive CD8+ T cells sorted from blood. These receptors were obtained from a man between 18 and 35 years old in good health.

This chain links TRBV9 with TRBJ2-2, with 7 bases fitting TRBD1. Germline trimming cut 0 bases from V and 3 bases from J; bases unmatched to any gene: 2. There are 15 residues in the CDR3. Germline V gene data show CDR1 as SGDLS and CDR2 as YYNGEE. The CDR3 loop reads CASSVGQGHTGELFF. The CDR3 DNA follows: TGTGCCAGCAGCGTAGGACAGGGACACACCGGGGAGCTGTTTTTT.

This chain uses TRBV6-5 with TRBJ1-1, with D possibly TRBD1 on 6 matching bases. This CDR3 contains 13 residues. V lost 1 base and J 9 bases, leaving 12 bases between the germline ends. Germline V CDR1 and CDR2: MNHEY, SVGAGI. The DNA of the CDR3 is TGTGCCAGCAGTTACTTGGCAGGGGAACAAGCTTTCTTT. As protein: CASSYLAGEQAFF.

The rearrangement joins TRBV7-9 to TRBJ2-3; D unresolved. The CDR3 is 12 amino acids. The germline CDR1 and CDR2 sequences are SEHNR and FQNEAQ (reference sequence). Trimming removed 5 bases from V and 6 bases from J, with 9 bases in between. The CDR3 loop reads CASSPDPDTQYF. The DNA of the CDR3 is TGTGCCAGCAGCCCAGACCCGGATACGCAGTATTTT.

The V and J genes are TRBV4-1 and TRBJ1-1; D call uncertain. The V end lost 0 bases, the J end lost 0 bases, and 8 bases lay between the germline ends. The CDR3 is made up of 15 amino acids. CDR1 is MGHRA, CDR2 YSYEKL, per germline. CDR3 protein: CASSQDLTVNTEAFF. DNA of the CDR3: TGCGCCAGCAGCCAAGATTTGACGGTGAACACTGAAGCTTTCTTT.

The chain has TRBV4-1 and TRBJ1-5, with unresolved D. CDR1 MGHRA and CDR2 YSYEKL come from the germline V gene. V gave up 2 bases and J gave up 10 bases, with 12 bases separating them. This CDR3 region has 13 residues. As DNA, the CDR3 is TGCGCCAGCAGCCAACGCAAGGGAGACCCCCAGCATTTT. It encodes CASSQRKGDPQHF.

The J gene is TRBJ2-5, the V gene TRBV27; D is ambiguous. V was shortened by 2 bases and J by 4 bases, with 14 bases between the two germline ends. Germline V gene lookup returns CDR1 MNHEY and CDR2 SMNVEV (reference sequence). The CDR3 sequence is 15 residues long. CDR3 nucleotide sequence: TGTGCCAGCAGTTTAGTTTCCCCGGCCGCAGAGACCCAGTACTTC. Translation: CASSLVSPAAETQYF.

The chain carries TRBV27 and TRBJ2-2; D is uncertain. The CDR3 runs to 14 residues. V lost 4 bases to trimming and J lost 1 base, with 7 bases between them. Germline lookup yields CDR1 MNHEY and CDR2 SMNVEV (reference sequence). The CDR3: CASSWAENTGELFF. DNA of the CDR3: TGTGCCAGCAGTTGGGCAGAGAACACCGGGGAGCTGTTTTTT.

With respect to this clone: Other DNA sequences of this sample code for an identical CDR3. V usage is TRBV30 and J usage is TRBJ2-5, with D unresolved. The CDR3 length is 12 residues. The ends were cut back, 0 bases at V and 1 base at J, with 3 bases in the middle. Germline CDR1 GTSNPN, CDR2 SVGIG (reference sequence). Here the CDR3 DNA reads TGTGCCTGGAGTGTACTCCAAGAGACCCAGTACTTC. It translates to CAWSVLQETQYF.

The chain couples TRBV27 to TRBJ2-7; 9 bases are a match to TRBD1. The CDR3 covers 14 residues. CDR1 is MNHEY, CDR2 SMNVEV, per germline (reference sequence). V lost 5 bases, J lost 2 bases, and 4 bases stayed unmatched. The CDR3 region is CASSDRDRAYEQYF. CDR3 DNA: TGTGCCAGCAGTGACCGGGACAGGGCCTACGAGCAGTACTTC.

This chain joins TRBV27 and TRBJ1-3, with D hard to call. This CDR3 comprises 14 residues. Germline values: CDR1 MNHEY, CDR2 SMNVEV (reference sequence). Trimming shortened V by 6 bases and J by 3 bases, and 12 bases separated the two germline ends. As DNA, the CDR3 is TGTGCCAGCAGCCCCCTTGGACTTGGAAACACCATATATTTT. Its protein product is CASSPLGLGNTIYF.

The chain recombines TRBV28 with TRBJ1-5; tentative D call: TRBD1 (5 bases). The germline CDR1 and CDR2 sequences are MDHEN and SYDVKM. Between the trimmed V and J ends, which lost 3 bases and 0 bases, there was a span of 18 bases. The CDR3 is 18 amino acids. CDR3 sequence reads: CASSFLVEQEVSNQPQHF. For the CDR3, the DNA is TGTGCCAGCAGTTTCTTGGTCGAACAGGAGGTTAGCAATCAGCCCCAGCATTTT.

Note on this clone: The sample contains more than one DNA sequence encoding this CDR3. CDR3 in DNA: TGCGCCAGCAGCCTCAGACAGGGGGATGGGGAGCTGTTTTTT. This codes for CASSLRQGDGELFF. The chain employs TRBV4-1 and TRBJ2-2; TRBD1 matches at 9 bases. The V gene end was trimmed by 4 bases and the J gene end by 8 bases; junction bases not matched to a gene: 5. From germline, CDR1 is MGHRA and CDR2 YSYEKL. The CDR3 has 14 amino acids.

The chain recombines TRBV13 with TRBJ1-2, with 9 bases identical to TRBD1. The CDR3 spans 13 residues. Germline assignment: CDR1 PRHDT and CDR2 FYEKMQ (reference sequence). The junction had 4 bases not matched to a gene; V was cut back by 5 bases and J by 6 bases. DNA for the CDR3: TGTGCCAGCAGCGGCCGGACAGGGGATGGCTACACCTTC. Encoded protein: CASSGRTGDGYTF.

The chain is built from TRBV23-1 and TRBJ1-1; 8 bases agree with TRBD1. TRBV23-1 is known as an ORF, though its function is uncertain. V trimming: 0 bases; J trimming: 5 bases; junction bases outside the gene matches: 2. The CDR3 has 14 amino acids. The CDR3 protein is CASSQSGQGTEAFF. CDR3 coding DNA: TGCGCCAGCAGTCAATCCGGACAGGGTACTGAAGCTTTCTTT.

The chain employs TRBV10-1 and TRBJ2-1, with a weak D call TRBD2 (5 bases). Germline loops: CDR1 WNHNN, CDR2 SYGVQD (reference sequence). V gave up 2 bases and J gave up 0 bases, with 8 bases separating them. The length of the CDR3 is 15 residues. The CDR3 DNA follows: TGCGCCAGCAGTGAGGTACGGGGCTCCTACAATGAGCAGTTCTTC. It translates to CASSEVRGSYNEQFF.

Note on this clone: Other nucleotide sequences in the sample specify the same CDR3. The chain joins TRBV2 to TRBJ2-1; 8 bases line up with TRBD2. CDR3 length: 13 amino acids. After removal of 4 bases from V and 7 bases from J, the junction contained 3 bases not matched to a gene. Germline values: CDR1 SNHLY, CDR2 FYNNEI. The CDR3 loop is CASSGLAGNEQFF. The CDR3 region has the DNA TGTGCCAGCAGTGGGCTAGCGGGTAATGAGCAGTTCTTC.

V gene TRBV27 combines with J gene TRBJ1-1; 7 positions match TRBD1. Unmatched junction bases numbered 5, after V lost 3 bases and J lost 1 base. The CDR3 loop spans 15 amino acids. Germline-derived CDR1 and CDR2 are MNHEY and SMNVEV (reference sequence). The CDR3 loop reads CASSFRDRENTEAFF. CDR3 DNA sequence: TGTGCCAGCAGTTTTCGAGACAGGGAGAACACTGAAGCTTTCTTT.

CDR3 coding DNA: TGCGCCAGCAGCGGCGGACAGGGGGCGCTGGAGACCCAGTACTTC. Translating gives CASSGGQGALETQYF. V and J are TRBV5-1 and TRBJ2-5; TRBD1 matches 11 bases. CDR1 and CDR2 (germline): SGHRS, YFSETQ. The length of the CDR3 is 15 residues. J lost 5 bases, V lost 4 bases, and 7 bases had no gene match. The full variable domain, in which reference TRBV5-1 and TRBJ2-5 provide the parts outside the CDR3, is KAGVTQTPRYLIKTRGQQVTLSCSPISGHRSVSWYQQTPGQGLQFLFEYFSETQRNKGNFPGRFSGRQFSNSRSEMNVSTLELGDSALYLCASSGGQGALETQYFGPGTRLLVL.

As to this clone: Within the sample, other DNA sequences also encode this same CDR3. The chain uses TRBV9 and TRBJ2-7; perhaps TRBD2 as D (6 bases). V shed 3 bases and J shed 0 bases, with 10 bases lying between them. Germline V lookup: CDR1 SGDLS, CDR2 YYNGEE. The CDR3 spans 14 residues. CDR3 protein: CASSDRDSSYEQYF. DNA for the CDR3: TGTGCCAGCAGCGACCGGGACTCCTCCTACGAGCAGTACTTC.

The rearrangement links TRBV7-9 to TRBJ1-2; the D gene is possibly TRBD1 (5 bases). This CDR3 spans 14 amino acids. Germline CDR1 is SEHNR and CDR2 is FQNEAQ (reference sequence). Trimming stripped 5 bases from V and 0 bases from J, with 10 bases between. The CDR3 DNA reads as TGTGCCAGCAGCGAGGGGTCCCCTAACTATGGCTACACCTTC. Protein sequence: CASSEGSPNYGYTF.

Only one count was recorded for this clone. The CDR3 DNA reads TGTGCCAGCAGCTTTAGCGGGGGGTTCACAGATACGCAGTATTTT. Its protein product is CASSFSGGFTDTQYF. This rearrangement joins TRBV7-8 to TRBJ2-3; 10 bases agree with TRBD2. V shed 3 bases and J 2 bases; nucleotides not matched to a gene: 2. The CDR3 is 15 amino acids. Germline V lookup: CDR1 SGHVS, CDR2 FQNEAQ.

The V gene is TRBV28, the J gene TRBJ2-1; 8 bases are shared with TRBD1. CDR3 length: 12 residues. CDR1 is MDHEN and CDR2 is SYDVKM in the germline V gene. With 6 bases clipped from V and 8 bases from J, the junction kept 3 bases outside the gene matches. The CDR3 sequence is CASSSGGDEQFF. The CDR3 DNA is TGTGCCAGCAGCTCAGGGGGCGATGAGCAGTTCTTC.

The chain joins TRBV30 to TRBJ1-2; D perhaps matches TRBD1 (5 bases). The ends were cut back, 4 bases at V and 9 bases at J, with 15 bases in the middle. Germline V CDR1 and CDR2: GTSNPN, SVGIG (reference sequence). This CDR3 region has 12 residues. This CDR3 is CAWTLGDTSYTF. CDR3 nucleotide sequence: TGTGCCTGGACATTAGGGGATACAAGCTACACCTTC.

The chain recombines TRBV4-1 with TRBJ2-7; tentative D call: TRBD2 (6 bases). Deletions cut 0 bases from V and 9 bases from J, with 18 bases between. This CDR3 has 15 residues. Germline values: CDR1 MGHRA, CDR2 YSYEKL. The CDR3 sequence is CASSQDPAAGTGQYF. The CDR3 bases are TGCGCCAGCAGCCAAGATCCGGCCGCGGGGACGGGGCAGTACTTC.

The chain carries TRBV5-1 and TRBJ2-1; D gene uncertain. The CDR3 consists of 13 residues. The V gene's germline CDR1 is SGHRS and CDR2 YFSETQ. The ends were cut back, 0 bases at V and 6 bases at J, with 7 bases in the middle. CDR3 loop: CASSLGMGNEQFF. DNA of the CDR3: TGCGCCAGCAGCTTGGGGATGGGCAATGAGCAGTTCTTC. Full variable domain (rest looked up from reference TRBV5-1 and TRBJ2-1): KAGVTQTPRYLIKTRGQQVTLSCSPISGHRSVSWYQQTPGQGLQFLFEYFSETQRNKGNFPGRFSGRQFSNSRSEMNVSTLELGDSALYLCASSLGMGNEQFFGPGTRLTVL.

V usage is TRBV9 and J usage is TRBJ2-1; TRBD2 agrees at 10 bases. With V trimmed by 3 bases and J by 5 bases, 2 bases remained unmatched. Germline V CDR1 and CDR2: SGDLS, YYNGEE. The CDR3 is made up of 14 amino acids. The CDR3 reads CASSGTSGNNEQFF. CDR3 DNA: TGTGCCAGCAGCGGGACTAGCGGAAACAATGAGCAGTTCTTC. The whole variable domain, filled in from reference TRBV9 and TRBJ2-1, reads DSGVTQTPKHLITATGQRVTLRCSPRSGDLSVYWYQQSLDQGLQFLIQYYNGEERAKGNILERFSAQQFPDLHSELNLSSLELGDSALYFCASSGTSGNNEQFFGPGTRLTVL.

V and J are TRBV30 and TRBJ2-7; D perhaps matches TRBD1 (5 bases). Trimming pared 3 bases from V and 3 bases from J, leaving 12 bases between. Germline values: CDR1 GTSNPN, CDR2 SVGIG (reference sequence). The CDR3 length is 13 residues. This CDR3 reads CAWSPLGLYEQYF. CDR3 nucleotide sequence: TGTGCCTGGAGCCCTCTGGGGCTCTACGAGCAGTACTTC. Full variable domain (remainder filled in from reference TRBV30 and TRBJ2-7): SQTIHQWPATLVQPVGSPLSLECTVEGTSNPNLYWYRQAAGRGLQLLFYSVGIGQISSEVPQNLSASRPQDRQFILSSKKLLLSDSGFYLCAWSPLGLYEQYFGPGTRLTVT.

As concerns this clone: Different DNA sequences within this sample yield the same CDR3. This rearrangement joins TRBV5-6 to TRBJ2-7; TRBD1 might be the D (5 bases). V was shortened by 2 bases and J by 3 bases, with 12 bases between the two germline ends. The germline gives CDR1 SGHDT, CDR2 YYEEEE. CDR3 length equals 14 residues. The CDR3 DNA reads TGTGCCAGCAGCTTTGGGCAGGGAATCTACGAGCAGTACTTC. Amino acids: CASSFGQGIYEQYF.

The chain uses TRBV27 and TRBJ2-1; the D gene is possibly TRBD2 (6 bases). The CDR3 contains 17 residues. Germline V gene data show CDR1 as MNHEY and CDR2 as SMNVEV (reference sequence). V lost 3 bases, J lost 1 base, and 16 bases lay in between. Written as DNA, the CDR3 is TGTGCCAGCAGTTTTTCACTTGGCGGGGTATCCTACAATGAGCAGTTCTTC. Protein: CASSFSLGGVSYNEQFF.

The chain uses TRBV29-1 and TRBJ1-2; 12 positions match TRBD1. This CDR3 comprises 16 residues. V was pared by 3 bases and J by 4 bases, with 9 bases of the junction left unmatched. The germline V gene encodes CDR1 SQVTM and CDR2 ANQGSEA. This chain's CDR3 is CSVDLSGTGGLYGYTF. Written as DNA, the CDR3 is TGCAGCGTTGATCTGAGCGGGACAGGGGGCCTCTATGGCTACACCTTC.